This T cell receptor beta chain was sequenced for a study of blood T cell repertoires in COVID-19. Study overall: Samples of COVID-19 (acute and convalescent) were obtained from the United States, Italy and Spain.

Authors' data handling: By means of reference gene primer amplification, nucleated cell counts were estimated. The protocol was immunoSEQ multiplex PCR, while the TCRdb copy is restricted to in-frame clones and leaves out a portion. From that table come the V and J calls and clone size; the DNA was used to work out D and trimming. The sample gives around 67,000 clones, approximately 86% of which show up once; under 2% is in the top ten. Material for sequencing was peripheral blood. The receptor comes from a woman aged 80 or older with active or convalescent COVID-19.

The CDR3 is CASTLGRTVDKKLFF. CDR3 in DNA: TGTGCCAGCACCCTAGGTCGGACAGTAGATAAAAAACTGTTTTTT. V usage is TRBV7-8 and J usage is TRBJ1-4; tentatively, D is TRBD1 (6 bases). V was clipped by 7 bases and J by 9 bases, with 21 bases between them. The CDR3 spans 15 residues. The V gene's germline CDR1 is SGHVS and CDR2 FQNEAQ.